The TCR beta chain described here comes from a study of post-analysis software for immune sequencing data. Broader study findings: When patients were compared with controls, 4 or 5 TRBV segments were more frequent, TRBV5-6, TRBV5-1 and TRBV20-1 among them. Batch-matched samples strongly co-clustered by F measure. Controls showed significantly higher normalized Chao1 diversity than did multiple sclerosis patients.

Carried by the TCR beta cDNA libraries were unique molecular identifiers. With roughly 0.85 to 11 million T cells as the source, 450,000 to 600,000 cDNA molecules resulted. One entry per CDR3 protein, called by TCRdb with MiXCR from the PCR reads. Found here are about 160,000 distinct CDR3 sequences, roughly 35% of them singletons; the top ten hold approximately 30%. This CDR3 has 14 amino acids. Between the trimmed V and J ends, which lost 3 bases and 8 bases, there was a span of 19 bases. The germline V gene has CDR1 SQVTM and CDR2 ANQGSEA. As concerns this clonotype: Its matching antigen is unknown.

The sample was blood, taken after autologous hematopoietic stem cell transplantation. V usage is TRBV29-1 and J usage is TRBJ1-2; D may be TRBD1 (6 bases). This TCR was sampled from a girl aged 5 to 17 with multiple sclerosis. CDR3 sequence reads: CSVEIPGVADGYTF. The CDR3 DNA follows: TGCAGCGTTGAGATACCAGGGGTGGCGGACGGCTACACCTTC.